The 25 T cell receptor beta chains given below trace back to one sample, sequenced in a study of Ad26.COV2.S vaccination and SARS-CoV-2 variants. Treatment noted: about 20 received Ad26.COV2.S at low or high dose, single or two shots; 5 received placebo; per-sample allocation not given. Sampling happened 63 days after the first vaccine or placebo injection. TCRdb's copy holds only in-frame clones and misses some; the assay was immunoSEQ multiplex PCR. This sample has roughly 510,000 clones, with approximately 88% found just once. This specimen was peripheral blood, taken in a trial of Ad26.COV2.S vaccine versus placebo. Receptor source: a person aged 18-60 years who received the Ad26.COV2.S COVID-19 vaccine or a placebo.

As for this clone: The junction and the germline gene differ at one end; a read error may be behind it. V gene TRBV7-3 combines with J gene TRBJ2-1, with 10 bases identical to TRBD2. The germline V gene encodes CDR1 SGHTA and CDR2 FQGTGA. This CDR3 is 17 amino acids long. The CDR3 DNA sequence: TGTGCCAGCAGCCTAACTTCCGGGACTAGCGAATACAATGAGCAGTTCTTC. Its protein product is CASSLTSGTSEYNEQFF. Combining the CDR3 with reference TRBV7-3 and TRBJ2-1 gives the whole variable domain GAGVSQTPSNKVTEKGKYVELRCDPISGHTALYWYRQSLGQGPEFLIYFQGTGAADDSGLPNDRFFAVRPEGSVSTLKIQRTERGDSAVYLCASSLTSGTSEYNEQFFGPGTRLTVL.

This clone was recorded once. Here the CDR3 DNA reads TGTGCCAGCAGCGACGGGACAGGGCATAATGAGCAGTTCTTC. This encodes CASSDGTGHNEQFF. The chain is built from TRBV9 and TRBJ2-1, with 9 nucleotides matching TRBD1. This CDR3 is 14 amino acids long. Germline V gene sequence: CDR1 SGDLS, CDR2 YYNGEE. J was trimmed by 7 bases and V by 3 bases; bases with no gene match: 5.

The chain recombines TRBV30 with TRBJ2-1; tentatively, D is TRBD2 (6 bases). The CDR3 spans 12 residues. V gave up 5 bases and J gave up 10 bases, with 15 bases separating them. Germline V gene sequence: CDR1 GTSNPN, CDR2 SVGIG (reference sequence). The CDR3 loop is CAWGTFVGEQFF. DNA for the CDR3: TGTGCCTGGGGGACTTTTGTGGGCGAGCAGTTCTTC.

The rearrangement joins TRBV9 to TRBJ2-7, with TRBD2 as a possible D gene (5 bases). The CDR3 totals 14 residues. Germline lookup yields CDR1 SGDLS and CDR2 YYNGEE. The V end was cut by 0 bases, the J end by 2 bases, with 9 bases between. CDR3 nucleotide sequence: TGTGCCAGCAGCGTAGGGAGGACCCCCTACGAGCAGTACTTC. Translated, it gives CASSVGRTPYEQYF.

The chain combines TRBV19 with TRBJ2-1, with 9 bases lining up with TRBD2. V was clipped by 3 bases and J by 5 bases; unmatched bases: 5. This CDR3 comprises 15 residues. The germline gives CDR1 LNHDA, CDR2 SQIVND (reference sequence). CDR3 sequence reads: CASSIGGLANNEQFF. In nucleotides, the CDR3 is TGTGCCAGTAGTATTGGCGGACTAGCGAACAATGAGCAGTTCTTC.

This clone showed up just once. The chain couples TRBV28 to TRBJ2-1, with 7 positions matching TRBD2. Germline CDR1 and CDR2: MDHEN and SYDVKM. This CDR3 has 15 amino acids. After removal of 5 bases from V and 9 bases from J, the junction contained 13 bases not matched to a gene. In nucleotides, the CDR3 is TGTGCCAGCAGTCCAGCAATCGGCTCGGGGGGTGAGCAGTTCTTC. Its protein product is CASSPAIGSGGEQFF.

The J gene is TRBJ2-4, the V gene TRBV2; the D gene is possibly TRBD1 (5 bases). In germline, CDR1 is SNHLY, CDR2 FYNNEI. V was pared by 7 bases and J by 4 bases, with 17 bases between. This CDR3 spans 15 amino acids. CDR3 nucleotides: TGTGCCAGCACCCATGGGGCGAACCTTAAAAACATTCAGTACTTC. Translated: CASTHGANLKNIQYF.

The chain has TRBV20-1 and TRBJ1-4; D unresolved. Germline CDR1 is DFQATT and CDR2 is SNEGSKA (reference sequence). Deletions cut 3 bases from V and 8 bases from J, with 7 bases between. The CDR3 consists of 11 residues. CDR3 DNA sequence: TGCAGTGCTAGGATGCGGGAAAAACTGTTTTTT. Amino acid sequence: CSARMREKLFF.

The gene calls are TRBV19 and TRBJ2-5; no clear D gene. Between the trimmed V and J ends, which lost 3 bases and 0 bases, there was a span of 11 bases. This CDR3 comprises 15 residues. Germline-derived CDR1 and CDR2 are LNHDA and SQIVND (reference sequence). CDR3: CASSIWISDQETQYF. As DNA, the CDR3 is TGTGCCAGTAGTATTTGGATCTCGGACCAAGAGACCCAGTACTTC.

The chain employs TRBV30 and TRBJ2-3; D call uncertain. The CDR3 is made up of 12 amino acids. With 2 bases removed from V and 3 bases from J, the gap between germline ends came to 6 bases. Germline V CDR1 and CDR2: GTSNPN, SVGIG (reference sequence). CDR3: CAWSTLTDTQYF. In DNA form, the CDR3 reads TGTGCCTGGAGTACCCTAACAGATACGCAGTATTTT.

The CDR3 here is CASSVGGEAFF. The CDR3 DNA follows: TGTGCCAGCAGCGTTGGGGGGGAGGCTTTCTTT. The rearrangement uses TRBV7-9 and TRBJ1-1, with a possible D match to TRBD1 (5 bases). The germline V and J ends were trimmed by 5 bases and 11 bases, with 12 bases remaining between them. CDR1 and CDR2 from the germline V gene are SEHNR and FQNEAQ (reference sequence). This CDR3 region has 11 residues.

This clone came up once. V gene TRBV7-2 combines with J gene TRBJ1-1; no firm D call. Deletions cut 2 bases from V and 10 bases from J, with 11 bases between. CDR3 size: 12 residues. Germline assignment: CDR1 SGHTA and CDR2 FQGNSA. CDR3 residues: CASSLYGNVAFF. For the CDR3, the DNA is TGTGCCAGCAGCTTATATGGGAATGTAGCTTTCTTT.

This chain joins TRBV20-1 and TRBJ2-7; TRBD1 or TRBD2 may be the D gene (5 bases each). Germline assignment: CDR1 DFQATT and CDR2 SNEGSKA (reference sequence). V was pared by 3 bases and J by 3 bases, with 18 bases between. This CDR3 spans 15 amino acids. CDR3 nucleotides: TGCAGTGCTAGTGGGGCCTCCGGGACCAACTACGAGCAGTACTTC. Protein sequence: CSASGASGTNYEQYF.

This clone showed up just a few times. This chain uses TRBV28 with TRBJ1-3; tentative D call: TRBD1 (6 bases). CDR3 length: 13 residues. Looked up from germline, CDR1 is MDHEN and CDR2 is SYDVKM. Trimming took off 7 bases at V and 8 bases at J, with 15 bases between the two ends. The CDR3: CASTLSTGYTIYF. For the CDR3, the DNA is TGTGCCAGCACTCTTTCCACAGGGTACACCATATATTTT.

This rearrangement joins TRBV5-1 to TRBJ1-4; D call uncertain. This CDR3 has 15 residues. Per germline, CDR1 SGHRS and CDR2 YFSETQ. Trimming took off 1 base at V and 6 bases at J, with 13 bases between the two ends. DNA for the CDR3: TGCGCCAGCAGCTTGTATGGCAGTGGAGATGAAAAACTGTTTTTT. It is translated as CASSLYGSGDEKLFF.

The CDR3 DNA is TGTGCCTGGGAAGGGTCCGCGACAAGGGAAAAACTGTTTTTT. It is translated as CAWEGSATREKLFF. This chain connects TRBV30 to TRBJ1-4; D not certain. The CDR3 extends over 14 amino acids. Germline assignment: CDR1 GTSNPN and CDR2 SVGIG (reference sequence). Trimming took off 5 bases at V and 8 bases at J, with 18 bases between the two ends.

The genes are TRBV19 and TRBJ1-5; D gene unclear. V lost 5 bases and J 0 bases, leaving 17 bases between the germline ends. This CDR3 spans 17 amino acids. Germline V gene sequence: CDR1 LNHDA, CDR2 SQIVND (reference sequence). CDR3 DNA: TGTGCCAGTAGTCCGGCCCCCCGGGGTTTTAGCAATCAGCCCCAGCATTTT. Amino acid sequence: CASSPAPRGFSNQPQHF.

CDR3: CASSPGAYEQYF. The CDR3 bases are TGTGCCAGCAGTCCCGGGGCGTACGAGCAGTACTTC. V gene TRBV12-3 or TRBV12-4 combines with J gene TRBJ2-7; TRBD1 or TRBD2 may be the D gene (5 bases each). Deletions cut 5 bases from V and 4 bases from J, with 9 bases between. This CDR3 comprises 12 residues.

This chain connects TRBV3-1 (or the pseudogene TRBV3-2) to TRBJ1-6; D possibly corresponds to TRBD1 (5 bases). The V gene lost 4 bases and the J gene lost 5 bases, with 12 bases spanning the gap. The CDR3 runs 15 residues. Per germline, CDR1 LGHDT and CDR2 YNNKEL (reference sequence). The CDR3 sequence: CASSRKGWDNSPLHF. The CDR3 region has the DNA TGTGCCAGCAGCCGGAAGGGGTGGGATAATTCACCCCTCCACTTT.

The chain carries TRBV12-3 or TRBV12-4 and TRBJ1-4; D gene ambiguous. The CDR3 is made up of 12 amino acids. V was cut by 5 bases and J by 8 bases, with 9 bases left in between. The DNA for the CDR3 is TGTGCCAGCAGTCAAGGGAGCGAAAAACTGTTTTTT. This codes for CASSQGSEKLFF.

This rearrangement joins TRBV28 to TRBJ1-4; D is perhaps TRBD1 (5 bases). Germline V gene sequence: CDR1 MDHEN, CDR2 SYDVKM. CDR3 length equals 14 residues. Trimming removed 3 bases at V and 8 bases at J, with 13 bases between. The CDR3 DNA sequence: TGTGCCAGCAGTTTTGGCAGGGTCGGGGAAAAACTGTTTTTT. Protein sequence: CASSFGRVGEKLFF.

The CDR3 region is CASSFLHGTEAFF. The CDR3 nucleotides are TGTGCCAGCAGCTTCCTCCACGGCACTGAAGCTTTCTTT. V gene TRBV7-2 combines with J gene TRBJ1-1; D unresolved. Germline loops: CDR1 SGHTA, CDR2 FQGNSA. CDR3 length: 13 residues. The V end was cut by 3 bases, the J end by 4 bases, with 9 bases between. Full variable domain (missing parts from reference TRBV7-2 and TRBJ1-1): GAGVSQSPSNKVTEKGKDVELRCDPISGHTALYWYRQSLGQGLEFLIYFQGNSAPDKSGLPSDRFSAERTGGSVSTLTIQRTQQEDSAVYLCASSFLHGTEAFFGQGTRLTVV.

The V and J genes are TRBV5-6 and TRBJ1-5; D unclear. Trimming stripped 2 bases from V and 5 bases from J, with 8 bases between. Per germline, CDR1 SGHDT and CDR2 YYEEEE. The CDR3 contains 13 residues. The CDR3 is CASSFQTHQPQHF. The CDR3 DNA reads TGTGCCAGCAGCTTCCAGACTCATCAGCCCCAGCATTTT.

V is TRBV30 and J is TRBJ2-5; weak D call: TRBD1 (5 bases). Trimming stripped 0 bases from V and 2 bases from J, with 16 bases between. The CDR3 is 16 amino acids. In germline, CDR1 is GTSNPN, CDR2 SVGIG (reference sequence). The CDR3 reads CAWSVLLGSGQETQYF. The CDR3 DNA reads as TGTGCCTGGAGTGTACTTCTGGGGTCAGGGCAAGAGACCCAGTACTTC.

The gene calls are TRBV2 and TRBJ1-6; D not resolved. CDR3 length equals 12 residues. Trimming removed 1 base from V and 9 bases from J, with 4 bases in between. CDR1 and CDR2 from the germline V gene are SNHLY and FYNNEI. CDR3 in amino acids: CASSEGSSPLHF. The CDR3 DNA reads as TGTGCCAGCAGTGAAGGGAGTTCACCCCTCCACTTT.